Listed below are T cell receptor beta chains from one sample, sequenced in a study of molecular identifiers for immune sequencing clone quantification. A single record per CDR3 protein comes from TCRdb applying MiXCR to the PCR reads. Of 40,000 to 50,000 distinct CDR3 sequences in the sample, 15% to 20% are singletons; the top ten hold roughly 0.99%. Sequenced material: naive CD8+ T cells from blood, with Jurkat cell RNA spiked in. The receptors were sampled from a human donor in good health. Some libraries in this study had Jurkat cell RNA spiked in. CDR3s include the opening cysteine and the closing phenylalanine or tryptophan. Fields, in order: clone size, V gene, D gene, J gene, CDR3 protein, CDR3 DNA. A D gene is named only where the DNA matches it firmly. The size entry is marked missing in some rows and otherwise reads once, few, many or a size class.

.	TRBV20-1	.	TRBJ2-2	CSARITYTGELFF	TGCAGTGCCAGGATTACCTACACCGGGGAGCTGTTTTTT
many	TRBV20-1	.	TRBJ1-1	CSARKGRNMNTEAFF	TGCAGTGCTCGGAAAGGGAGGAACATGAACACTGAAGCTTTCTTT
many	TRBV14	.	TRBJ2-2	CASSPLYPGELFF	TGTGCCAGCAGCCCCCTTTATCCCGGGGAGCTGTTTTTT
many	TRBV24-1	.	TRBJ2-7	CATTRRTYEQYF	TGTGCCACCACTAGGAGGACCTACGAGCAGTACTTC
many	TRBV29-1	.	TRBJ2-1	CSVADWSNGEQFF	TGCAGCGTTGCGGATTGGTCAAATGGTGAGCAGTTCTTC
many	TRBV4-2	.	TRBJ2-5	CASSQGPSGETQYF	TGTGCCAGCAGCCAAGGTCCGTCAGGCGAGACCCAGTACTTC
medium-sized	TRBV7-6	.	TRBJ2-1	CASSPGDNEQFF	TGTGCCAGCAGCCCGGGGGACAATGAGCAGTTCTTC
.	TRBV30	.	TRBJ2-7	CAWSVRGGWQYF	TGTGCCTGGAGTGTACGAGGGGGGTGGCAGTACTTC
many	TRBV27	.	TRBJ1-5	CASSYGGSNQPQHF	TGTGCCAGCAGTTACGGGGGTAGCAATCAGCCCCAGCATTTT
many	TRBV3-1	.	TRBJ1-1	CASSLSRVPTEAFF	TGTGCCAGCAGCCTAAGCAGGGTCCCCACTGAAGCTTTCTTT
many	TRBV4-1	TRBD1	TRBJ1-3	CASSLNRGSGNTIYF	TGCGCCAGCAGCCTAAACAGGGGATCAGGAAACACCATATATTTT
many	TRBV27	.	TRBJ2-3	CASSLSPRTDTQYF	TGTGCCAGCAGTTTATCACCTCGCACAGATACGCAGTATTTT
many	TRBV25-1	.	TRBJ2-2	CASGGFFGELFF	TGTGCCAGTGGAGGGTTTTTCGGGGAGCTGTTTTTT